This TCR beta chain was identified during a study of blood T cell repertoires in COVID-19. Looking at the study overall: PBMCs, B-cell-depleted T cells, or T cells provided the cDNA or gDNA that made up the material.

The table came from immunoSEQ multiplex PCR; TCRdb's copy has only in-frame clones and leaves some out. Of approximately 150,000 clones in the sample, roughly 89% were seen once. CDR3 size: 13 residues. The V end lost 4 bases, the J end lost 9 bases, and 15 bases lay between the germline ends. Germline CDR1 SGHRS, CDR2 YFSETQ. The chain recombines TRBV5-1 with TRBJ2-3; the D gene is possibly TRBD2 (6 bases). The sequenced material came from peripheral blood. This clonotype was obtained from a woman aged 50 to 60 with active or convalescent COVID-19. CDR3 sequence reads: CASSLGGGNTQYF. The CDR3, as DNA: TGCGCCAGCAGCCTCGGAGGAGGGAACACGCAGTATTTT.